The following is a T cell receptor beta chain sequence with its context. The sample belongs to a study of OX40 agonist ivuxolimab in advanced cancers. The repertoire was sequenced with immunoSEQ multiplex PCR; TCRdb's copy has only in-frame clones and lacks some. This sample has tens of thousands of clones; 75% to 95% occur once, and the top ten carry approximately 7.9%. CDR1 and CDR2 (germline): LNHNV, YYDKDF (reference sequence). The CDR3 runs 24 residues. The V gene end was trimmed by 0 bases and the J gene end by 0 bases; junction bases not matched to a gene: 22. The source was CD4+ or CD8+ T cells sorted from blood, collected in a trial of the OX40 agonist ivuxolimab. This clonotype was sampled from an adult with an advanced solid tumor such as melanoma, head and neck, liver or kidney cancer. The chain is built from TRBV15 and TRBJ2-1; 11 bases are shared with TRBD2. CDR3 sequence (DNA): TGTGCCACCAGCAGAGATCTCCTTCTGACCGATGTTAGCGGGGGGGCGGTCTCCTACAATGAGCAGTTCTTC. It translates to CATSRDLLLTDVSGGAVSYNEQFF.